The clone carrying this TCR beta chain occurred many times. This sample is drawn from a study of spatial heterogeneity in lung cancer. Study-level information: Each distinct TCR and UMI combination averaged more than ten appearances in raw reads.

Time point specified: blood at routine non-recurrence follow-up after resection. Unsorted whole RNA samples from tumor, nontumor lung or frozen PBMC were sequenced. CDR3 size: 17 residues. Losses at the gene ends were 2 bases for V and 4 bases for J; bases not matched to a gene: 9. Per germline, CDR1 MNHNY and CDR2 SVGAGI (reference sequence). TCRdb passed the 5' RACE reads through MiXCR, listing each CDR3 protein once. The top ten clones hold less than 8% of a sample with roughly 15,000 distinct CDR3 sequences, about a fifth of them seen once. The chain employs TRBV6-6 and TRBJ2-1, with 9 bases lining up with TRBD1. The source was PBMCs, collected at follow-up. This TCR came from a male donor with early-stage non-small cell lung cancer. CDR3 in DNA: TGTGCCAGCAGTTACGGCCATGGGACAGGGATATACAATGAGCAGTTCTTC. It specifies CASSYGHGTGIYNEQFF.